This T cell receptor beta chain was captured by sequencing in a study of shared clonotypes between healthy human individuals. Evenly divided among several immunoSEQ plates was the genomic DNA of each subset. TCRdb's table, derived via immunoSEQ multiplex PCR, lists solely in-frame clones and lacks some. The data hold around 500,000 clones, with more than 75% observed a single time. The germline CDR1 and CDR2 sequences are SGHRS and YFSETQ. The CDR3 covers 15 residues. Trimming pared 4 bases from V and 2 bases from J, leaving 13 bases between. This clone was recorded only once. The sample was PBMCs. The TCR originated in a woman aged 40 to 50 in good health. Some clones in this sample may be carry-over from other donors' samples. This sequence joins TRBV5-1 and TRBJ2-1; unclear D gene. The CDR3 region is CASSPASVAYNEQFF. DNA of the CDR3: TGCGCCAGCAGCCCGGCTTCGGTAGCCTACAATGAGCAGTTCTTC.